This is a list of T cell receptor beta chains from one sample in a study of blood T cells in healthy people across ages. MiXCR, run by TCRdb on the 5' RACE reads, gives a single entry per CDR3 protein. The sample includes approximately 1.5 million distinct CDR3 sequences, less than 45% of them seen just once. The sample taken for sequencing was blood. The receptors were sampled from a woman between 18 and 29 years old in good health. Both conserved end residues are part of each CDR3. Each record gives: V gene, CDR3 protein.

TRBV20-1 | CSASSAGKGTGELFF
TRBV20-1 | CSARSGGGGAYEQFF
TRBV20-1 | CSATRQVPNEKLFF
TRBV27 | CASSVNGRDKYGYTF
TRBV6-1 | CASSSRQGASYEQYF
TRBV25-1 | CASTRGGSTQYF
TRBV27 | CASRGYSSYTF
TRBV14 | CASRPSGGFTDTQYF
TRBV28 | CASSPLRSVEKLFF
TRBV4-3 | CASSPGLATTLLYNEQYF
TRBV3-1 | CASRPSGNNEQFF
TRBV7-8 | CASRFRGGNTQYF
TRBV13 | CASSLRGTLNYGYTF
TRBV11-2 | CASSFWDRGENYGYTF